The clone carrying this T cell receptor (beta chain) has just a few counts. As yet, its antigen is unknown. The germline V gene has CDR1 LNHDA and CDR2 SQIVND (reference sequence). Trimming removed 5 bases from V and 2 bases from J, with 14 bases in between. CDR3 length equals 15 residues. TCRdb called the reads again in MiXCR, with one record for every CDR3 protein. The sample shows approximately 770,000 distinct CDR3 sequences, 25% to 35% of them seen only once. The sample originates from a study of T cell repertoires in cytomegalovirus infection. This chain links TRBV19 with TRBJ2-3; a possible D gene is TRBD2 (6 bases). This sample comprised cultured CD8+ T cells from PBMCs, obtained from culture after CMV antigen stimulation. This sequence was found in a human donor in good health (CMV status not recorded). Some clones in this sample may be carry-over from other donors' samples. The CDR3 sequence: CASSAGSRYTDTQYF. CDR3 nucleotide sequence: TGTGCCAGTAGTGCGGGGAGTCGTTACACAGATACGCAGTATTTT.